This T cell receptor (beta chain) came from a study of T cell responses to AZD1222 COVID-19 vaccine. Study conclusions and caveats: The study identified only 6 or 7 AZD1222 recipients as seropositive at baseline. Spike-specific TCR depth and breadth grew after two AZD1222 doses.

As for this clone: Antigen unknown.

The CDR3 has 14 amino acids. Per the germline V gene, CDR1 is LNHDA and CDR2 is SQIVND (reference sequence). The V segment lost 6 bases and the J segment 7 bases; nucleotides outside the gene matches: 6. TCRdb's copy holds only in-frame clones and misses some; the assay was immunoSEQ multiplex PCR. The sample records about 140,000 clones, roughly 92% being singletons. The rearrangement uses TRBV19 and TRBJ2-1, with 10 nucleotides matching TRBD1. The sequence derives from an adult who received the AZD1222 COVID-19 vaccine. Specimen: peripheral blood, collected 28 days after the second AZD1222 dose. This CDR3 is CASRDRGPANEQFF. Here the CDR3 DNA reads TGTGCCAGTAGAGACAGGGGGCCAGCTAATGAGCAGTTCTTC.